Below, 7 T cell receptor beta chains from the same sample are listed, as sequenced in a study of cytomegalovirus exposure and HLA in healthy donors. TCRdb's copy holds only in-frame clones and misses some; the assay was immunoSEQ multiplex PCR. The sample holds approximately 97,000 clones, approximately 94% seen once. Sequenced sample: PBMCs. These receptors were obtained from a woman aged 18-29 years in good health and CMV-seronegative.

The V and J genes are TRBV11-3 and TRBJ2-3; 7 bases fit TRBD2. J lost 3 bases, V lost 6 bases, and 12 bases had no gene match. The CDR3 runs to 16 residues. Germline CDR1 SGHNT, CDR2 YENEEA. The CDR3 sequence: CASRGISGGATDTQYF. CDR3 in DNA: TGTGCCAGCAGGGGTATATCGGGGGGAGCAACAGATACGCAGTATTTT.

This clone was seen only once. The chain is built from TRBV30 and TRBJ1-5; possibly TRBD1 for D (5 bases). The length of the CDR3 is 16 residues. Trimming stripped 2 bases from V and 0 bases from J, with 14 bases between. Germline CDR1 GTSNPN, CDR2 SVGIG (reference sequence). In DNA, the CDR3 is TGTGCCTGGAGTTTTTCAGACAGCAATAGCAATCAGCCCCAGCATTTT. It translates to CAWSFSDSNSNQPQHF.

This clone showed up just once. V usage is TRBV5-1 and J usage is TRBJ2-2; D uncertain. The V end lost 5 bases, the J end lost 0 bases, and 8 bases lay between the germline ends. CDR1 and CDR2 from the germline V gene are SGHRS and YFSETQ. This CDR3 has 14 residues. The CDR3 DNA sequence: TGCGCCAGCAGTTGGCAGGCGAACACCGGGGAGCTGTTTTTT. Translated: CASSWQANTGELFF.

The chain combines TRBV18 with TRBJ2-7, with TRBD2 matching over 11 bases. V lost 3 bases, J lost 5 bases, and 9 bases stayed unmatched. Looked up from germline, CDR1 is KGHSH and CDR2 is LQKENI. CDR3 size: 16 residues. CDR3: CASSPNPSGGLDEQYF. CDR3 nucleotide sequence: TGTGCCAGCTCACCTAACCCTAGCGGGGGGCTCGACGAGCAGTACTTC. The full variable domain, with the rest looked up from reference TRBV18 and TRBJ2-7, is NAGVMQNPRHLVRRRGQEARLRCSPMKGHSHVYWYRQLPEEGLKFMVYLQKENIIDESGMPKERFSAEFPKEGPSILRIQQVVRGDSAAYFCASSPNPSGGLDEQYFGPGTRLTVT.

J is TRBJ2-5 and V is TRBV7-2, with 9 bases fitting TRBD2. Germline CDR1 is SGHTA and CDR2 is FQGNSA. V gave up 5 bases and J gave up 4 bases; unmatched junction bases: 5. This CDR3 is 14 amino acids long. CDR3 bases: TGTGCCAGCAGCGAGACTAGCGGCCTAGAGACCCAGTACTTC. Translation gives CASSETSGLETQYF.

This rearrangement joins TRBV5-4 to TRBJ2-3, with TRBD2 as a possible D gene (5 bases). This CDR3 is built from 14 residues. V was clipped by 4 bases and J by 0 bases, with 9 bases between them. Germline CDR1 and CDR2: SGHNT and YYREEE (reference sequence). CDR3 bases: TGTGCCAGCAGCACCGCGGGCAGCACAGATACGCAGTATTTT. Translating gives CASSTAGSTDTQYF.

This clone is categorized as medium-sized. The chain employs TRBV7-9 and TRBJ1-2; D remains unclear. CDR3 length: 12 residues. Trimming removed 5 bases at V and 7 bases at J, with 11 bases between. Per the germline V gene, CDR1 is SEHNR and CDR2 is FQNEAQ (reference sequence). The CDR3, as DNA: TGTGCCAGCAGCGCCGACATCGGTGGCTACACCTTC. It yields the protein CASSADIGGYTF.